This T cell receptor beta chain was observed in a study of T cell responses to AZD1222 COVID-19 vaccine. This clone showed up just a few times. The antigen remains unidentified. CDR3 length equals 16 residues. CDR1 and CDR2 (germline): SGHTA, FQGNSA. Trimming left V 5 bases short and J 0 bases short, with 17 bases between. Findings and caveats of the study: Mostly white British, mostly female donors; authors suggested clonal diversity may be underestimated. Repertoire samples came only from after the peak T cell response. Vaccine-related CD4 TCRs covered spike, predominating at 160-218 and 743-854.

Clones were sequenced by immunoSEQ multiplex PCR, and TCRdb holds only the in-frame ones, with some missing. The sample records around 88,000 clones, over 75% being singletons. This rearrangement joins TRBV7-2 to TRBJ2-7; D is possibly TRBD2 (6 bases). The clonotype comes from an adult in good health. The material sequenced was peripheral blood, taken on day 0 of AZD1222 vaccination. The CDR3 spells CASSRSGSGPSYEQYF. The CDR3 bases are TGTGCCAGCAGCCGCAGTGGAAGCGGGCCCTCCTACGAGCAGTACTTC.